Sequencing of this T cell receptor beta chain was carried out in a study of monozygotic twins with inflammatory bowel disease. CDR3 length: 14 amino acids. CDR1 SGHRS and CDR2 YFSETQ come from the germline V gene. Regarding the study as a whole: Perhaps reflecting limited power, concordant and discordant twins did not differ in repertoire similarity. Inverse Simpson values showed less TCRbeta diversity in IBD patients than in their healthy co-twins.

Worth noting for this clonotype: Its antigen remains unknown.

Template switching introduced UMIs that contain a 6-nucleotide sample barcode. From its re-call of the 5' RACE reads, TCRdb lists each CDR3 protein once, without DNA. The sample totals 440,000 or so distinct CDR3 sequences. The chain links TRBV5-1 to TRBJ1-1; there is no DNA to check the TCRdb D call of TRBD1. The receptor comes from a human donor with ulcerative colitis or Crohn's disease, or a healthy co-twin of an affected twin (not recorded which). The sequenced material came from blood. This CDR3 reads CASSRAPPSTEAFF.